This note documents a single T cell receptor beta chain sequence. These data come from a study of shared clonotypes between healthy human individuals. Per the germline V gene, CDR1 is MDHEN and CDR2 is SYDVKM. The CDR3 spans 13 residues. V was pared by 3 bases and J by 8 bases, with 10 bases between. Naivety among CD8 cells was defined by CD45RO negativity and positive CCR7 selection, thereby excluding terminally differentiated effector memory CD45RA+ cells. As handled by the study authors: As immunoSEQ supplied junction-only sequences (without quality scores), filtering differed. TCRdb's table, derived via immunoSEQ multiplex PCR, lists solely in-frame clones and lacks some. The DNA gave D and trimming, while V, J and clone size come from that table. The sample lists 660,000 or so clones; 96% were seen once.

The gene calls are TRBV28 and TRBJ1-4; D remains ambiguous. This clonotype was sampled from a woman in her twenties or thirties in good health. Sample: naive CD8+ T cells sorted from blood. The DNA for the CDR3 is TGTGCCAGCAGTTTCCGGGTAGGGGAAAAACTGTTTTTT. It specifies CASSFRVGEKLFF. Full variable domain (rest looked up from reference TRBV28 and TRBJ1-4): DVKVTQSSRYLVKRTGEKVFLECVQDMDHENMFWYRQDPGLGLRLIYFSYDVKMKEKGDIPEGYSVSREKKERFSLILESASTNQTSMYLCASSFRVGEKLFFGSGTQLSVL.